This T cell receptor beta chain was captured in a study of T cell changes during pregnancy in multiple sclerosis. Clones were read by immunoSEQ multiplex PCR, and TCRdb kept only the in-frame ones, dropping some. The table lists tens of thousands of clones, roughly 90% of them singletons, with about 0.72% in the top ten. The trim removed 0 bases at V and 4 bases at J, leaving 5 bases unmatched. This CDR3 contains 17 residues. The germline V gene has CDR1 MNHEY and CDR2 SMNVEV (reference sequence). The source material was CD4+ T cells from peripheral blood mononuclear cells, sampled after pregnancy. The clonotype originates from a female donor in good health, enrolled as a control in a pregnancy study. The chain employs TRBV27 and TRBJ2-3; 12 bases are shared with TRBD2. The CDR3 region has the DNA TGTGCCAGCAGTTTATCCCCCCTAGCGGGGGGGTCAGATACGCAGTATTTT. It encodes CASSLSPLAGGSDTQYF.